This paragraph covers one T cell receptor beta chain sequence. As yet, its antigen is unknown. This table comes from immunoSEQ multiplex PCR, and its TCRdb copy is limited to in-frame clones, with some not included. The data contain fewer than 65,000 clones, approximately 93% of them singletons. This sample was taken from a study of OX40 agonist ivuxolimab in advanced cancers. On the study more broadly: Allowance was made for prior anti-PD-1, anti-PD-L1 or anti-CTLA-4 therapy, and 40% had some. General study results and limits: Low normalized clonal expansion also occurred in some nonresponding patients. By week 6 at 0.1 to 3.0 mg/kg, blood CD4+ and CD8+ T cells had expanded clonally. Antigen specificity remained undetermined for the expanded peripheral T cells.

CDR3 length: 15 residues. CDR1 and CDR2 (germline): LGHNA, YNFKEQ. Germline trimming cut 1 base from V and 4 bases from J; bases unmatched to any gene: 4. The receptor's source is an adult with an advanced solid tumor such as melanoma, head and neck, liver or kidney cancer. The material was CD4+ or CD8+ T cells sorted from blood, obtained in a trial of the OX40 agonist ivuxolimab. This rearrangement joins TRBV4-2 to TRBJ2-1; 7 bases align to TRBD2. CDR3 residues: CASSQVAGGYNEQFF. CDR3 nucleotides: TGTGCCAGCAGCCAAGTAGCGGGTGGGTACAATGAGCAGTTCTTC.